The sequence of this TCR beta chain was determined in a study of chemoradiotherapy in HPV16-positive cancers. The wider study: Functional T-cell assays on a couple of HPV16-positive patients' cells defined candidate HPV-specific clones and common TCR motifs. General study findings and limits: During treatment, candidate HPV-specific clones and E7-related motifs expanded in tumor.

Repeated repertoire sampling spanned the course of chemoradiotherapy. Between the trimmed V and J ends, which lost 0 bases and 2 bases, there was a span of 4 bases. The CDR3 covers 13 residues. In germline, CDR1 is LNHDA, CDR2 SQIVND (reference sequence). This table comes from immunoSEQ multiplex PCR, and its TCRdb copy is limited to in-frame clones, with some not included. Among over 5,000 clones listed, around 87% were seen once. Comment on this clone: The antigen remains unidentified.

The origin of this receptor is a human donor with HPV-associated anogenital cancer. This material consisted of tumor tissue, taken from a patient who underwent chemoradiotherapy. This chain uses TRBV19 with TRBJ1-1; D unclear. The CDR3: CASSIEANTEAFF. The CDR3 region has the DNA TGTGCCAGTAGTATAGAAGCAAACACTGAAGCTTTCTTT.